Listed below are T cell receptor beta chains from one sample, sequenced in a study of blood T cell repertoires in COVID-19. Sequencing used immunoSEQ multiplex PCR; TCRdb keeps in-frame clones, though not all of them. The sample carries around 400,000 clones, nearly 90% recorded once. What was sequenced was PBMCs or T cells enriched from blood (not recorded which). These receptors were collected from a woman aged 18-29 years who had been exposed to COVID-19. Each CDR3 is given with its conserved first and last residue. Each record gives: clone size, V gene, J gene, D gene, CDR3 protein, CDR3 DNA. A D gene is named only where the DNA matches it firmly. A row's size may be missing; if present it is once, few, many or a size class.

few	TRBV15	TRBJ1-5	NA	CATEGGGRNQPQHF	TGTGCCACTGAGGGCGGGGGACGCAATCAGCCCCAGCATTTT
NA	TRBV9	TRBJ2-2	NA	CASSVALTPGFRELFF	TGTGCCAGCAGCGTAGCTTTGACTCCCGGGTTCCGGGAGCTGTTTTTT
NA	TRBV24-1	TRBJ2-7	NA	CAVQGTYEQYF	TGTGCCGTGCAGGGAACCTACGAGCAGTACTTC
NA	TRBV4-3	TRBJ1-1	TRBD1	CASSPTGTVNTEAFF	TGCGCCAGCAGCCCAACCGGGACAGTGAACACTGAAGCTTTCTTT
NA	TRBV4-2	TRBJ2-3	TRBD2	CASSHSGGPTDTQYF	TGTGCCAGCAGCCACAGCGGGGGACCCACAGATACGCAGTATTTT
NA	TRBV27	TRBJ2-1	NA	CASSSPIASYNEQFF	TGTGCCAGCAGTTCCCCAATAGCCTCCTACAATGAGCAGTTCTTC
NA	TRBV4-2	TRBJ1-4	NA	CASSQEARVGEKLFF	TGTGCCAGCAGCCAAGAAGCCAGGGTGGGGGAAAAACTGTTTTTT
NA	TRBV20-1	TRBJ1-4	NA	CSASSYQGDEKLFF	TGCAGTGCTAGTAGTTATCAAGGGGATGAAAAACTGTTTTTT
NA	TRBV28	TRBJ2-5	TRBD2	CASSPGGPRETQYF	TGTGCCAGCAGTCCGGGGGGGCCGCGGGAGACCCAGTACTTC
NA	TRBV4-1	TRBJ2-5	NA	CASSQDATGMETQYF	TGCGCCAGCAGCCAAGACGCTACAGGGATGGAGACCCAGTACTTC
NA	TRBV6-1	TRBJ1-5	NA	CASSEARVRQPQHF	TGTGCCAGCAGTGAAGCGCGAGTTCGCCAGCCCCAGCATTTT
NA	TRBV7-2	TRBJ1-1	NA	CASSLVAGKLNTEAFF	TGTGCCAGCAGCTTAGTGGCAGGGAAATTAAACACTGAAGCTTTCTTT
NA	TRBV11-3	TRBJ2-1	TRBD1	CASSGTGNEQFF	TGTGCCAGCAGCGGGACAGGGAATGAGCAGTTCTTC
NA	TRBV27	TRBJ2-7	NA	CASSHGTSYEQYF	TGTGCCAGCAGTCATGGGACAAGCTACGAGCAGTACTTC
NA	TRBV27	TRBJ1-4	TRBD1	CASRRDRTNEKLFF	TGTGCCAGCAGACGGGACAGAACTAATGAAAAACTGTTTTTT
once	TRBV28	TRBJ1-5	NA	CASTLQGVRNQPQHF	TGTGCCAGCACCCTACAGGGAGTACGCAATCAGCCCCAGCATTTT
NA	TRBV7-2	TRBJ1-3	NA	CASSSGGVLRAGNTIYF	TGTGCCAGCAGCTCAGGAGGGGTACTCAGAGCTGGAAACACCATATATTTT
NA	TRBV11-2	TRBJ1-4	TRBD1	CASSLDRQGWEKLFF	TGTGCCAGCAGCTTAGATCGACAGGGTTGGGAAAAACTGTTTTTT